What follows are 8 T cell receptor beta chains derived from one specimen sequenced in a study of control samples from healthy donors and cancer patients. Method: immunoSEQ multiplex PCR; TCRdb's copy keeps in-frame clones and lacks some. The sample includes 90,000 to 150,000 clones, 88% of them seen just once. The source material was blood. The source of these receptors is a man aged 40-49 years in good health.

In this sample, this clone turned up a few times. This CDR3 reads CASSLGGLRVEQFF. The CDR3 region has the DNA TGTGCCAGCAGCTTAGGCGGTCTTAGGGTTGAGCAGTTCTTC. V gene TRBV11-2 combines with J gene TRBJ2-1; D not resolved. The CDR3 consists of 14 residues. CDR1 and CDR2 (germline): SGHAT, FQNNGV. Trimming stripped 1 base from V and 9 bases from J, with 13 bases between.

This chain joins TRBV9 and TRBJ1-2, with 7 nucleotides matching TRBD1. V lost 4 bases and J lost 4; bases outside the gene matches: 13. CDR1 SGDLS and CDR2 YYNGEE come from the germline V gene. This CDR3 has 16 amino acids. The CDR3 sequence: CASSLRGDRAGYGYTF. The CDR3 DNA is TGTGCCAGCAGCCTAAGGGGAGACAGGGCCGGCTATGGCTACACCTTC.

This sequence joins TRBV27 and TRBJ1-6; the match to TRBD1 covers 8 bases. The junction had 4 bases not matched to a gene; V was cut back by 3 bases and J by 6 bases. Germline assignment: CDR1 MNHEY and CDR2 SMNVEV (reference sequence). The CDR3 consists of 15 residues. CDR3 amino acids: CASSFIGQGNSPLHF. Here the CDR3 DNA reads TGTGCCAGCAGTTTTATTGGACAGGGTAATTCACCCCTCCACTTT.

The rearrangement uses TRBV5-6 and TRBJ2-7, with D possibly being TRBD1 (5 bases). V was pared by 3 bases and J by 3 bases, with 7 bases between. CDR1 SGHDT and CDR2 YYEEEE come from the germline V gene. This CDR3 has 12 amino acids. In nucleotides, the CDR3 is TGTGCCAGCAGCTGGGGCAGCTACGAGCAGTACTTC. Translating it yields CASSWGSYEQYF.

CDR3 sequence (DNA): TGTGCCAGCAGTAACGAAGAAAAACTGTTTTTT. As protein: CASSNEEKLFF. The chain combines TRBV6-2 or TRBV6-3 with TRBJ1-4; D not certain. Trimming took 5 bases from V and 8 from J, leaving 6 bases between them. Germline CDR1 reads MNHEY; CDR2 reads SVGEGT. The CDR3 is made up of 11 amino acids.

This chain's CDR3 is CASRDSGVTTEAFF. In DNA form, the CDR3 reads TGTGCCAGCCGGGACAGTGGAGTGACGACTGAAGCTTTCTTT. The genes are TRBV6-5 and TRBJ1-1, with 7 positions matching TRBD1. V lost 8 bases to trimming and J lost 5 bases; unmatched junction nucleotides: 11. This CDR3 region has 14 residues. Germline V CDR1 and CDR2: MNHEY, SVGAGI.

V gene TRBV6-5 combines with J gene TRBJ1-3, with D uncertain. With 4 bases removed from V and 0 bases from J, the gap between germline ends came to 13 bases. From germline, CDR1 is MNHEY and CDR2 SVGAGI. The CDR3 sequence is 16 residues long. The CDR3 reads CASSWSGLTSGNTIYF. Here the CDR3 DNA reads TGTGCCAGCAGTTGGAGCGGGCTTACCTCTGGAAACACCATATATTTT.

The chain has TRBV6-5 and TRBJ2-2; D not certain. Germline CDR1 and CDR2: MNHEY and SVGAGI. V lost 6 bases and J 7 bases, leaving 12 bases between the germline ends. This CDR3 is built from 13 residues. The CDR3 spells CASSRKSSGELFF. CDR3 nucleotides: TGTGCCAGCAGCCGAAAGTCGAGCGGGGAGCTGTTTTTT.